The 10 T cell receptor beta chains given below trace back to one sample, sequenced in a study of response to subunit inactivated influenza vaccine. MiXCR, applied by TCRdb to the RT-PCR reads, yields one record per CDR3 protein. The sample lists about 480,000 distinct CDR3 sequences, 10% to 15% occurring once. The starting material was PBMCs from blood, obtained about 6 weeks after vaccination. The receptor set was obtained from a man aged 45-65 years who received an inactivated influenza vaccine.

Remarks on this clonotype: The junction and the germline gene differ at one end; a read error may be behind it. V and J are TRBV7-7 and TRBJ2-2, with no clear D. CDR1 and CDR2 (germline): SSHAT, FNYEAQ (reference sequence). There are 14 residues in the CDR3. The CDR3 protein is CASSLGVDAGELFF. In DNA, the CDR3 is TGTGCTAGCAGCTTAGGAGTCGACGCCGGGGAGCTGTTTTTT. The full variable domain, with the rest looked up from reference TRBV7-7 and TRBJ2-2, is GAGVSQSPRYKVTKRGQDVTLRCDPISSHATLYWYQQALGQGPEFLTYFNYEAQPDKSGLPSDRFSAERPEGSISTLTIQRTEQRDSAMYRCASSLGVDAGELFFGEGSRLTVL.

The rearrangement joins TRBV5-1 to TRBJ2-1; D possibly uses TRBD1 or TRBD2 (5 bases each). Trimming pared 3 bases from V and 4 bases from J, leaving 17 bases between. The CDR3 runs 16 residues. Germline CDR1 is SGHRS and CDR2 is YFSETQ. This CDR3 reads CASSYARGTIYNEQFF. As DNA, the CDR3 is TGCGCCAGCAGCTATGCGCGAGGGACGATATACAATGAGCAGTTCTTC.

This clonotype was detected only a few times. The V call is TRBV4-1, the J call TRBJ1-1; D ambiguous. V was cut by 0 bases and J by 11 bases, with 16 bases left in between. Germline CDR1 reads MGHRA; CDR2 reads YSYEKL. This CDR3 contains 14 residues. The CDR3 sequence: CASSQDSGIPGAFF. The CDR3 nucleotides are TGCGCCAGCAGCCAAGATAGTGGCATCCCGGGGGCTTTCTTT.

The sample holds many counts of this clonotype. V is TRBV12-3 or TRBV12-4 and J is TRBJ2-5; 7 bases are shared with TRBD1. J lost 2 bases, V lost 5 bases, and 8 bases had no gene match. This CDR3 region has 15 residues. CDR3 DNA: TGTGCCAGCAGTCCAACAGGGGCTTTACAAGAGACCCAGTACTTC. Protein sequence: CASSPTGALQETQYF.

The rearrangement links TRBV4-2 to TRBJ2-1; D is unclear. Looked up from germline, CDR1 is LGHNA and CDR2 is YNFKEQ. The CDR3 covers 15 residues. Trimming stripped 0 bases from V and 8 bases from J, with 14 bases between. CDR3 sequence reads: CASSQDASRLDEQFF. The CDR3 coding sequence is TGTGCCAGCAGCCAAGATGCCTCCCGGTTGGATGAGCAGTTCTTC.

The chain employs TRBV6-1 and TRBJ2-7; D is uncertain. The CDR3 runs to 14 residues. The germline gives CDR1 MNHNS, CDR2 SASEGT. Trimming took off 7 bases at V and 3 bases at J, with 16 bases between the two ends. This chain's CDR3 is CASTRAVHGYEQYF. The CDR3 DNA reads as TGTGCCAGCACCCGGGCCGTCCATGGCTACGAGCAGTACTTC.

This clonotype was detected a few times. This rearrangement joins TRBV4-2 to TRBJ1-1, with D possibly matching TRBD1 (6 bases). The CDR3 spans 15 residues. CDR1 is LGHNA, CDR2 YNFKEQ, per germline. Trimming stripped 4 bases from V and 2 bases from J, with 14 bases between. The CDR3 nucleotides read TGTGCCAGCAGCCGAGAGACAGGAGGAAACACTGAAGCTTTCTTT. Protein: CASSRETGGNTEAFF.

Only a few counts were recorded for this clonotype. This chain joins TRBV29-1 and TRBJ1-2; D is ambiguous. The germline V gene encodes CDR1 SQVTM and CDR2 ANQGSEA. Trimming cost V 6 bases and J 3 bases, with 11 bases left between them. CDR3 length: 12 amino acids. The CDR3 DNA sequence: TGCAGCGTAGGGAGCGAACACTATGGCTACACCTTC. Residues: CSVGSEHYGYTF.

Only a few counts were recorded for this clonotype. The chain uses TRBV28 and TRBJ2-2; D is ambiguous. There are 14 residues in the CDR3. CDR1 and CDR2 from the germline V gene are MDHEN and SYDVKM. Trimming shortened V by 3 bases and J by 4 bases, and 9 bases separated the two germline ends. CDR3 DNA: TGTGCCAGCAGTTTTTACCGATCCACCGGGGAGCTGTTTTTT. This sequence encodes CASSFYRSTGELFF.

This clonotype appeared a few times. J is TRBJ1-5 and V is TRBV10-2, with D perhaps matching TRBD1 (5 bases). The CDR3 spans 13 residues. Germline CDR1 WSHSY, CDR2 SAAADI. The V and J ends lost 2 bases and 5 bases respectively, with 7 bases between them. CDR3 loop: CASSEGGDQPQHF. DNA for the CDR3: TGCGCCAGCAGTGAGGGGGGGGATCAGCCCCAGCATTTT.